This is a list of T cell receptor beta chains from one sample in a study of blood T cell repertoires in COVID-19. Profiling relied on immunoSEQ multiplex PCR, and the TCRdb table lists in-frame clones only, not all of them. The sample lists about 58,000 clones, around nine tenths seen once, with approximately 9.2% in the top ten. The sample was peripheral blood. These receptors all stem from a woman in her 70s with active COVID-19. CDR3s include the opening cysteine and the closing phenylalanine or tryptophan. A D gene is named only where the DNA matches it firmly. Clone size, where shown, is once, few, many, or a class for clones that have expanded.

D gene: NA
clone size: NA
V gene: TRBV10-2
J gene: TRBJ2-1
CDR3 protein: CASSESGRGEQFF
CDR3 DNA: TGCGCCAGCAGTGAGTCCGGACGGGGTGAGCAGTTCTTC

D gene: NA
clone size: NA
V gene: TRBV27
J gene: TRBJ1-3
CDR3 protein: CASSQGGGSGNTIYF
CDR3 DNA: TGTGCCAGCAGTCAGGGCGGGGGCTCTGGAAACACCATATATTTT

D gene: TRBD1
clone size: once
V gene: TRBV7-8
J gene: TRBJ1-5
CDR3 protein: CASSIQGADEPQHF
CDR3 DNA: TGTGCCAGCAGCATACAGGGGGCGGATGAGCCCCAGCATTTT

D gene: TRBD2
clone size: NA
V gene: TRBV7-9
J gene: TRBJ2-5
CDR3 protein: CASSIPTSRQETQYF
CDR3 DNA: TGTGCCAGCAGCATCCCGACTAGCAGACAAGAGACCCAGTACTTC

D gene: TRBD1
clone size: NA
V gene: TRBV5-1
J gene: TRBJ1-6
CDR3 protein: CASSLSGQGDSPLHF
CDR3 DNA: TGCGCCAGCAGCTTGTCGGGACAGGGGGACTCACCCCTCCACTTT

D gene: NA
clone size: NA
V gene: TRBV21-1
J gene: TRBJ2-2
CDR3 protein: CASSQGGPRAGELFF
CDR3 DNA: TGTGCCAGCAGCCAAGGGGGGCCGCGGGCCGGGGAGCTGTTTTTT

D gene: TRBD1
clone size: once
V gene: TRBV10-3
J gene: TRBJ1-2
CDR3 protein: CAIRETGGTYYGYTF
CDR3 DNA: TGTGCCATCAGAGAGACAGGGGGAACATACTATGGCTACACCTTC

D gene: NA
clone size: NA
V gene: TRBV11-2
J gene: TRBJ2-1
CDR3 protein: CASSLWGKGAYNEQFF
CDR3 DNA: TGTGCCAGCAGCTTATGGGGGAAGGGGGCCTACAATGAGCAGTTCTTC

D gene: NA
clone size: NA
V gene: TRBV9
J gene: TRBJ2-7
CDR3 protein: CASSFQGYDEQYF
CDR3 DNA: TGTGCCAGCAGCTTTCAGGGTTACGACGAGCAGTACTTC

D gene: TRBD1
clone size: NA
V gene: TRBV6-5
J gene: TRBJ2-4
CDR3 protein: CASSYGRQGLTDIQYF
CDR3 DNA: TGTGCCAGCAGTTACGGGAGACAGGGCCTTACCGACATTCAGTACTTC

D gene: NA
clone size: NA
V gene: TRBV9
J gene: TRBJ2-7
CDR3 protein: CASSVGPGNRGEQYF
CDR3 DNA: TGTGCCAGCAGCGTAGGCCCGGGAAATCGGGGCGAGCAGTACTTC

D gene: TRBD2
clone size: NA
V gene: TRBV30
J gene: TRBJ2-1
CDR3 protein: CAWSKLAGVINEQFF
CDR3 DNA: TGTGCCTGGAGTAAACTAGCGGGAGTTATCAATGAGCAGTTCTTC

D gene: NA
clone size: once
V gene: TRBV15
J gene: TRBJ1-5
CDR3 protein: CATSRAWGVPQHF
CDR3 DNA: TGTGCCACCAGCAGGGCTTGGGGCGTTCCCCAGCATTTT

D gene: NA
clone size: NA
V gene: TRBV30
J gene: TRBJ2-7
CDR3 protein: CAWSPGITYEQYF
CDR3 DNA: TGTGCCTGGAGTCCCGGGATCACCTACGAGCAGTACTTC

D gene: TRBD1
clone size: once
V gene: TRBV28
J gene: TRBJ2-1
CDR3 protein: CASSLTDRGIINEQFF
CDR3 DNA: TGTGCCAGCAGTTTGACGGACAGGGGAATAATCAATGAGCAGTTCTTC

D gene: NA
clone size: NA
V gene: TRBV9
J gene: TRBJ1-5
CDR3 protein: CASSVGGANQPQHF
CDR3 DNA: TGTGCCAGCAGCGTAGGGGGAGCAAATCAGCCCCAGCATTTT